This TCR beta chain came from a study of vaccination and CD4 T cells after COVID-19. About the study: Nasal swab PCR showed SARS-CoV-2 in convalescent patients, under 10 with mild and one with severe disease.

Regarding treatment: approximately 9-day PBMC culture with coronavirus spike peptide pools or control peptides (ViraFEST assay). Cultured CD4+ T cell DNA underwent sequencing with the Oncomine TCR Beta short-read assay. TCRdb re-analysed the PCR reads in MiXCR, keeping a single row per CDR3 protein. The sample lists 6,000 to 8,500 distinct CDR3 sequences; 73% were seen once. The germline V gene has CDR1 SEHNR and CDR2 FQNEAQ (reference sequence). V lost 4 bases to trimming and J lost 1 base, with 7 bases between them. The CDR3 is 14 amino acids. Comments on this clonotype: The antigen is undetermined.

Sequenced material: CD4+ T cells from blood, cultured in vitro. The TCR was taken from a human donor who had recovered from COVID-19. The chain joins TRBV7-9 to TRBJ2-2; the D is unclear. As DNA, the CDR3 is TGTGCCAGCAGCTCGCGATGGAACACCGGGGAGCTGTTTTTT. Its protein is CASSSRWNTGELFF.